This T cell receptor (beta chain) was sequenced in a study of cytomegalovirus exposure and HLA in healthy donors. The table came from immunoSEQ multiplex PCR; TCRdb's copy has only in-frame clones and leaves some out. The sample records 130,000 to 150,000 clones, roughly 90% being singletons. Notes on the study in general: With high specificity and sensitivity, the classifier reportedly diagnosed cytomegalovirus status. A subsequent analysis found that TCR clusters from the first cohort also tended to co-occur in the roughly 120 validation repertoires, with about 94% of cluster scores above 0. The investigators catalogued some 150 TCR beta chains as cytomegalovirus-associated.

This CDR3 is built from 15 residues. The V segment lost 1 base and the J segment 5 bases; nucleotides outside the gene matches: 4. The germline V gene has CDR1 MGHRA and CDR2 YSYEKL. As to this clone: As yet, its antigen is unknown.

The sequencing input was PBMCs. The chain combines TRBV4-1 with TRBJ2-1, with 8 positions matching TRBD2. The receptor was derived from a man aged 18 to 29 in good health and CMV-seropositive. CDR3 nucleotides: TGCGCCAGCAGCCAAGCGGGAGGGTACCACAATGAGCAGTTCTTC. Translating gives CASSQAGGYHNEQFF.